A single sample gave rise to the 10 T cell receptor beta chains below, sequenced in a study of blood T cell repertoires in COVID-19. Some clones are missing from TCRdb's copy, which holds only in-frame ones; the method was immunoSEQ multiplex PCR. Here the sample spans approximately 100,000 clones, around 90% being singletons. Sequenced sample: peripheral blood. The receptors here all came from a man between 45 and 60 years old with acute or convalescent COVID-19.

V gene TRBV3-1 (or the pseudogene TRBV3-2) combines with J gene TRBJ1-1; a possible D gene is TRBD1 (6 bases). The length of the CDR3 is 16 residues. V lost 6 bases, J lost 1 base, and 18 bases lay in between. The V gene's germline CDR1 is LGHDT and CDR2 YNNKEL (reference sequence). As DNA, the CDR3 is TGTGCCAGCAGTCCAAGATCTCGCAGGGGGAACACTGAAGCTTTCTTT. It is translated as CASSPRSRRGNTEAFF.

The rearrangement joins TRBV5-1 to TRBJ1-2; D not certain. The CDR3 consists of 14 residues. V lost 0 bases to trimming and J lost 2 bases, with 8 bases between them. In germline, CDR1 is SGHRS, CDR2 YFSETQ. CDR3 sequence reads: CASSLARGNYGYTF. The CDR3 region has the DNA TGCGCCAGCAGCTTGGCGCGGGGAAACTATGGCTACACCTTC.

V usage is TRBV2 and J usage is TRBJ2-3; D gene uncertain. CDR1 and CDR2 from the germline V gene are SNHLY and FYNNEI. The CDR3 totals 16 residues. Trimming removed 1 base at V and 8 bases at J, with 19 bases between. CDR3 nucleotide sequence: TGTGCCAGCAGTGAAGAGGCGACTGCTATTTATCGTACGCAGTATTTT. As protein: CASSEEATAIYRTQYF.

The rearrangement joins TRBV6-5 to TRBJ1-1, with D possibly TRBD1 on 5 matching bases. The CDR3 is 13 residues long. The V end was cut by 4 bases, the J end by 2 bases, with 8 bases between. CDR1 and CDR2 (germline): MNHEY, SVGAGI. The CDR3 is CASSFRGNTEAFF. The CDR3 DNA follows: TGTGCCAGCAGTTTTAGGGGAAACACTGAAGCTTTCTTT.

The rearrangement joins TRBV12-3 or TRBV12-4 to TRBJ1-5; weak D call: TRBD1 (6 bases). CDR3 length: 13 amino acids. Between the trimmed V and J ends, which lost 4 bases and 6 bases, there was a span of 10 bases. The CDR3 loop reads CASSYRDPQPQHF. The CDR3 coding sequence is TGTGCCAGCAGTTACAGGGATCCTCAGCCCCAGCATTTT.

Concerning this clone itself: This sample includes further DNA sequences coding for the same CDR3. The chain recombines TRBV12-3 or TRBV12-4 with TRBJ2-7; unclear D gene. The ends were cut back, 3 bases at V and 2 bases at J, with 8 bases in the middle. The CDR3 runs 13 residues. Here the CDR3 DNA reads TGTGCCAGCAGTTTGGCATCCCCCTACGAGCAGTACTTC. Translated, it gives CASSLASPYEQYF.

This chain uses TRBV4-1 with TRBJ1-6; a weak D match, TRBD1 (6 bases). The germline V and J ends were trimmed by 1 base and 9 bases, with 13 bases remaining between them. Germline CDR1 reads MGHRA; CDR2 reads YSYEKL. The CDR3 contains 15 residues. CDR3 nucleotide sequence: TGCGCCAGCAGCCAAGCAGGGACAAATAGTTCACCCCTCCACTTT. This translates into CASSQAGTNSSPLHF.

The gene calls are TRBV2 and TRBJ1-1; tentative D call: TRBD1 (6 bases). V lost 6 bases and J 2 bases, leaving 19 bases between the germline ends. The CDR3 sequence is 16 residues long. The V gene's germline CDR1 is SNHLY and CDR2 FYNNEI. The CDR3 loop is CASSAQGGLVNTEAFF. DNA for the CDR3: TGTGCCAGCAGCGCACAGGGTGGGTTGGTAAACACTGAAGCTTTCTTT.

The CDR3 region has the DNA TGTGCCAGTAGTATAGTAGGGACAGGAGTGCTCACCTTC. Encoded protein: CASSIVGTGVLTF. The chain joins TRBV19 to TRBJ1-2, with TRBD1 identical over 8 bases. Trimming at V came to 1 base and at J to 13 bases, leaving 8 bases not matched to a gene. Germline assignment: CDR1 LNHDA and CDR2 SQIVND (reference sequence). This CDR3 contains 13 residues.

V usage is TRBV9 and J usage is TRBJ2-3; D gene ambiguous. Trimming took 4 bases from V and 4 from J, leaving 7 bases between them. Germline assignment: CDR1 SGDLS and CDR2 YYNGEE. The CDR3 loop spans 12 amino acids. CDR3 amino acids: CASSLSADTQYF. CDR3 DNA sequence: TGTGCCAGCAGCCTTTCGGCAGATACGCAGTATTTT.